The subject of this entry is one T cell receptor (beta chain). Its target is unknown. The sample originates from a study of CXCR3-negative and CXCR3-positive naive CD8 T cells. Findings of the study overall: Naive cells used TRBV-TRBJ genes in much the same way whether CXCR3-negative or CXCR3-positive; memory cells did not. TRB CDR3 properties served as the basis for inferring TCR strength, and surface CD5 was comparable between naive subsets. Comparably high diversity marked both naive subsets, whereas memory CD8+ cells had much lower diversity.

CDR3 size: 15 residues. The germline V gene has CDR1 SGDLS and CDR2 YYNGEE. The authors made the TRB cDNA libraries by 5' RACE using UMI labels. TCRdb reprocessed the 5' RACE reads, keeping one entry per CDR3 protein, no DNA. This sample's table reports 70,000 to 100,000 distinct CDR3 sequences. The sequence was collected from a human donor in good health. Some clones in this sample may be carry-over from other donors' samples. The V and J genes are TRBV9 and TRBJ1-3. Specimen: naive CXCR3- CD8+ T cells from blood. Specified subset: CD45RO-CCR7+CD27+CD95- naive CD8+ T cells lacking CXCR3 (TNR3-). The CDR3 sequence: CASSVASGYGNTIYF.